The 2 T cell receptor beta chains listed next were all sequenced from one sample in a study of control samples from healthy donors and cancer patients. Method: immunoSEQ multiplex PCR; TCRdb's copy keeps in-frame clones and lacks some. The sample records about 120,000 clones, 85% to 90% being singletons. The sample comprised blood. The receptors come from a man aged 25-45 years in good health.

This clone was found many times. The J gene is TRBJ1-4, the V gene TRBV7-9; 8 nucleotides agree with TRBD1. The V segment lost 5 bases and the J segment 0 bases; nucleotides outside the gene matches: 11. Germline CDR1 SEHNR, CDR2 FQNEAQ (reference sequence). This CDR3 comprises 18 residues. CDR3 DNA sequence: TGTGCCAGCAGCCCGGGACAGGCCGACTACACAACTAATGAAAAACTGTTTTTT. Protein product: CASSPGQADYTTNEKLFF.

The chain has TRBV7-8 and TRBJ2-7; 7 positions agree with TRBD1. Germline-derived CDR1 and CDR2 are SGHVS and FQNEAQ. This CDR3 region has 14 residues. V lost 5 bases and J lost 4; bases outside the gene matches: 8. CDR3 DNA sequence: TGTGCCAGCAGCCCCTCCGGGACAGCTTACGAGCAGTACTTC. Protein sequence: CASSPSGTAYEQYF. The variable domain in full, completed from reference TRBV7-8 and TRBJ2-7, reads GAGVSQSPRYKVAKRGQDVALRCDPISGHVSLFWYQQALGQGPEFLTYFQNEAQLDKSGLPSDRFFAERPEGSVSTLKIQRTQQEDSAVYLCASSPSGTAYEQYFGPGTRLTVT.